The clone carrying this TCR beta chain was counted at least ten times. Antigen unknown. The data derive from a study of T cells in Graves' hyperthyroidism and ophthalmopathy. Study at large: The initial diagnosis was the point when peripheral blood was collected, ahead of any treatment.

This CDR3 is 16 amino acids long. With V trimmed by 1 base and J by 5 bases, 9 bases remained unmatched. The TCR beta CDR3 regions underwent amplification using RNA transcripts as the source. Initially, a first-round RT-PCR of the TCR CDR3 employed the HTBI primer set. TCRdb recomputed calls from the multiplex PCR reads with MiXCR, one row per CDR3 protein. The table records a few hundred thousand distinct CDR3 sequences, around 15% of them present only once. Study-wide findings and caveats: Most thyroid-expanded clonotypes above 0.001 were also found in blood.

The chain uses TRBV12-3 or TRBV12-4 and TRBJ2-7; 9 bases are shared with TRBD1. This TCR was recovered from a woman aged 18 to 35 with Graves' hyperthyroidism. The sequencing input was blood. The DNA for the CDR3 is TGTGCCAGCAGTTTAGAGGGACAGGGCTTTAACAACGAGCAGTACTTC. This sequence encodes CASSLEGQGFNNEQYF.